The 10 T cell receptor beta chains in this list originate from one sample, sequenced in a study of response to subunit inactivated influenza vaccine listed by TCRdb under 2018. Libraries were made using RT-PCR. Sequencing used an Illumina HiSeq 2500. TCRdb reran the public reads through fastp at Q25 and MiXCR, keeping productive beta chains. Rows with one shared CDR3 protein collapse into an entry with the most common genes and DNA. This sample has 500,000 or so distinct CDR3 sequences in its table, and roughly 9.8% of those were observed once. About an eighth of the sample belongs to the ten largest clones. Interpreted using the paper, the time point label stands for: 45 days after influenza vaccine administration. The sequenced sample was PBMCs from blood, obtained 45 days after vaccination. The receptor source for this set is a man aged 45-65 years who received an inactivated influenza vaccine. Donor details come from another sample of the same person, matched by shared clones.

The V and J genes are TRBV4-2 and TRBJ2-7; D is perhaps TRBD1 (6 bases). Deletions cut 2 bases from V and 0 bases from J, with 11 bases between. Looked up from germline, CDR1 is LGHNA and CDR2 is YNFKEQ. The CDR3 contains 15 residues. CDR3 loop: CASSQPDRLSYEQYF. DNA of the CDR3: TGTGCCAGCAGCCAACCTGACAGGCTCTCCTACGAGCAGTACTTC.

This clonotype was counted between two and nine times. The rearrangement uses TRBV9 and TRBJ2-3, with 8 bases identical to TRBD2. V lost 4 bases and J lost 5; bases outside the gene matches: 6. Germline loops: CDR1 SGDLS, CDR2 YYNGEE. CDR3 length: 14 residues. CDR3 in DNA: TGTGCCAGCAGCTTGACTAGCGTTAGAGATACGCAGTATTTT. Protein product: CASSLTSVRDTQYF. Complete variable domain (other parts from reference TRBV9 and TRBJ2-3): DSGVTQTPKHLITATGQRVTLRCSPRSGDLSVYWYQQSLDQGLQFLIQYYNGEERAKGNILERFSAQQFPDLHSELNLSSLELGDSALYFCASSLTSVRDTQYFGPGTRLTVL.

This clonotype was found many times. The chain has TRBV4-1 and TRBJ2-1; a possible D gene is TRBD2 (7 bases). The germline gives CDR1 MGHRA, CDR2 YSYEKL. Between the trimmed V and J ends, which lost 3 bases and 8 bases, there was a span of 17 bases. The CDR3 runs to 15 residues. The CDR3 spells CASSHRAGAGDEQFF. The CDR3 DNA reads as TGCGCCAGCAGCCACCGGGCGGGGGCAGGGGATGAGCAGTTCTTC.

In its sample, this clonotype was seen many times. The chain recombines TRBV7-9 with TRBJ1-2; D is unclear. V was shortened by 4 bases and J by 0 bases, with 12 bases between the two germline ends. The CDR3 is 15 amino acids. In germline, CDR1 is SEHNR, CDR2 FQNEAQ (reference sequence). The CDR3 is CASSSKEGSNYGYTF. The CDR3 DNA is TGTGCCAGCAGCTCGAAGGAAGGATCTAACTATGGCTACACCTTC.

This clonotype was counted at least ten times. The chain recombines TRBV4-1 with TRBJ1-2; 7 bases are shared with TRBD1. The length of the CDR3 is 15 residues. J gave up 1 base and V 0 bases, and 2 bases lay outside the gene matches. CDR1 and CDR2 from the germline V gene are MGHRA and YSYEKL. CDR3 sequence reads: CASSQDSGGNYGYTF. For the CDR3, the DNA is TGCGCCAGCAGCCAAGATTCAGGGGGTAACTATGGCTACACCTTC.

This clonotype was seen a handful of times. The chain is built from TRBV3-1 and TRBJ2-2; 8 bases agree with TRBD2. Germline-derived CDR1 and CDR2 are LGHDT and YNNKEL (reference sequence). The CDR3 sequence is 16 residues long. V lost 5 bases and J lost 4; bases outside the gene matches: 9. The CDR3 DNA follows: TGTGCCAGCAGCAAAGCGGGACTAGTGGCCACCGGGGAGCTGTTTTTT. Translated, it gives CASSKAGLVATGELFF.

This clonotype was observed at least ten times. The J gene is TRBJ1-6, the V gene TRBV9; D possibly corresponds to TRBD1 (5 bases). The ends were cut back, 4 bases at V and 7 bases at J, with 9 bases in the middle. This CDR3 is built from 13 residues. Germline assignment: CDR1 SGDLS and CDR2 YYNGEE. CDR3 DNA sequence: TGTGCCAGCAGCCAGAACAGGAATTCACCCCTCCACTTT. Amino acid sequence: CASSQNRNSPLHF.

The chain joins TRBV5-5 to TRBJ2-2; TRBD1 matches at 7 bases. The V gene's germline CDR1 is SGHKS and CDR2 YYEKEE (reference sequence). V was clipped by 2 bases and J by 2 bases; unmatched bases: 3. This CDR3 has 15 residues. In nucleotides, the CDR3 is TGTGCCAGCAGCTTATGGGACAGCAACACCGGGGAGCTGTTTTTT. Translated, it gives CASSLWDSNTGELFF.

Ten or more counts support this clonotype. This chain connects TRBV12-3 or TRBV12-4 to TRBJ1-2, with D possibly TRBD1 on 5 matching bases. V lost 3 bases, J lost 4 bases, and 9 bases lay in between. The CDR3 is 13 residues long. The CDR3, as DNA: TGTGCCAGCAGTTTCAGGGAAAGCTATGGCTACACCTTC. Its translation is CASSFRESYGYTF.

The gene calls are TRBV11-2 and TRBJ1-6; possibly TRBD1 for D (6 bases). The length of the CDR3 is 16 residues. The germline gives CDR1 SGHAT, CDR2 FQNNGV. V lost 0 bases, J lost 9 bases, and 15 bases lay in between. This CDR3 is CASSLDRGAAFSPLHF. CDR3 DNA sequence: TGTGCCAGCAGCTTAGATCGGGGGGCAGCGTTTTCACCCCTCCACTTT.